The text below deals with one TCR beta chain. From the RT-PCR reads, TCRdb called clonotypes with MiXCR, one entry per CDR3 protein. The data hold roughly 200,000 distinct CDR3 sequences, with less than 50% observed a single time. Germline lookup yields CDR1 MNHEY and CDR2 SVGAGI. Trimming took off 8 bases at V and 5 bases at J, with 15 bases between the two ends. CDR3 length: 13 amino acids. The source of the sample is a study of patients and donors after allogeneic stem cell transplantation. The chain employs TRBV6-5 and TRBJ1-1, with a possible D match to TRBD1 (6 bases). This TCR was recovered from a human donor who was either an allogeneic HSCT recipient or a stem cell or donor lymphocyte infusion donor (not recorded which). It is not recorded whose cells these are; they may come from a transplant donor. Sequenced sample: blood, either unsorted or a sorted T cell fraction (not recorded which). The CDR3 nucleotides are TGTGCCAGCGCGCAGGGGTCGGGGACTGAAGCTTTCTTT. Its protein is CASAQGSGTEAFF.